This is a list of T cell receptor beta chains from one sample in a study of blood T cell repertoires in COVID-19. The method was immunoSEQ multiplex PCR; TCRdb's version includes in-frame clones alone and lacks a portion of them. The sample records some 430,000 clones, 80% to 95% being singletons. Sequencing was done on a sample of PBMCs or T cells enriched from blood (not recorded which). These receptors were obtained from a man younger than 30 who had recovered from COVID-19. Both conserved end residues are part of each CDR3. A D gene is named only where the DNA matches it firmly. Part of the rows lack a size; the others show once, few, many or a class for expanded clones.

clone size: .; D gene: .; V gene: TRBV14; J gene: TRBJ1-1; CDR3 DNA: TGTGCCAGCAGCCAACTTAGTCTGAACACTGAAGCTTTCTTT; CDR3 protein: CASSQLSLNTEAFF
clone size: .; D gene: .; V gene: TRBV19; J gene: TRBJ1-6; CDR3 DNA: TGTGCCAGTACCACAGGTAGTGGTTCACCCCTCCACTTT; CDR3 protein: CASTTGSGSPLHF
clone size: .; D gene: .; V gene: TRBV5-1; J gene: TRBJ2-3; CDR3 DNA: TGCGCCAGCAGCTTGAACTTGGGGGCCACAGATACGCAGTATTTT; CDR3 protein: CASSLNLGATDTQYF
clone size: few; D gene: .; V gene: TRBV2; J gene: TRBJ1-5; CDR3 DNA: TGTGCCAGCAGCGGGGCGCCCGGGGGTAGCAATCAGCCCCAGCATTTT; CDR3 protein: CASSGAPGGSNQPQHF
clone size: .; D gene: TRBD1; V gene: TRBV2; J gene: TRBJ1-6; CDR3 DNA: TGTGCCAGCAGACGGGGACAGAATTCACCCCTCCACTTT; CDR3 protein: CASRRGQNSPLHF
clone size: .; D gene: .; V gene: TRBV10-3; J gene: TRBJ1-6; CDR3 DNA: TGTGCCATCAGTGATGGCGGGGGAAGCGAGGGTTCACCCCTCCACTTT; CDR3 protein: CAISDGGGSEGSPLHF
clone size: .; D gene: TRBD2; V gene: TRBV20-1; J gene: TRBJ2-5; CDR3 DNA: TGCAGTGCTAGTCCCTCCGGGCGGGGGGTGAAAGAGACCCAGTACTTC; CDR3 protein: CSASPSGRGVKETQYF
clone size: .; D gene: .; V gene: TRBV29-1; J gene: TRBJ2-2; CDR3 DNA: TGCAGCGTTGAAGACAGGGTAACCGGGGAGCTGTTTTTT; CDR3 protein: CSVEDRVTGELFF
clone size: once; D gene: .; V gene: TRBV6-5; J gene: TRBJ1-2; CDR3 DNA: TGTGCCAGCAGTCAGGACAGTTACGGCTACACCTTC; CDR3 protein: CASSQDSYGYTF
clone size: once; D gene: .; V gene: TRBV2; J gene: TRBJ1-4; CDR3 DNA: TGTGCCAGCAGTGAAGGTGGAGAGGGTAATGAAAAACTGTTTTTT; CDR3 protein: CASSEGGEGNEKLFF
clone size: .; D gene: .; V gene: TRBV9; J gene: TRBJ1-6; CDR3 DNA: TGTGCCAGCAGCGTAGGCGGTCAAGACTATAATTCACCCCTCCACTTT; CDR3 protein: CASSVGGQDYNSPLHF
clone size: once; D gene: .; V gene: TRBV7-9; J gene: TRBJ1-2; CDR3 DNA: TGTGCCAGCAGCTTAGCGCAGGGAGGGGGCTATGGCTACACCTTC; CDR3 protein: CASSLAQGGGYGYTF
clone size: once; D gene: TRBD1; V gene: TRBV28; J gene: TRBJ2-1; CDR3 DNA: TGTGCCAGCAGTACGGGACAGGGGGTGGCCAATGAGCAGTTCTTC; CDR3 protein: CASSTGQGVANEQFF
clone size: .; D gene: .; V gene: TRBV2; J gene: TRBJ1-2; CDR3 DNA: TGTGCCAGCTCGCAGGTGGGGCTGGGTGGCTACACCTTC; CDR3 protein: CASSQVGLGGYTF
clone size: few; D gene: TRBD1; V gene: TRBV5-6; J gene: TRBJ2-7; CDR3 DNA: TGTGCCAGCAGCCTCGGGACAGGGCGCTCCTACGAGCAGTACTTC; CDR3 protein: CASSLGTGRSYEQYF
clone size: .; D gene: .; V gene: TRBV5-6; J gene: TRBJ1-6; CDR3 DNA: TGTGCCAGCAGCTTGAAACTAGGTTCACCCCTCCACTTT; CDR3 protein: CASSLKLGSPLHF
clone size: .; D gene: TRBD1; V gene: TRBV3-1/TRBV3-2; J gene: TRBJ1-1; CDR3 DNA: TGTGCCAGCAGCCGAGCACAGGGGAGGACTGAAGCTTTCTTT; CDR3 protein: CASSRAQGRTEAFF
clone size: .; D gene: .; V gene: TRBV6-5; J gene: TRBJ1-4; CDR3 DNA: TGTGCCAGCAGGGGGGGAAATGCTGAAAAACTGTTTTTT; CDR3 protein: CASRGGNAEKLFF
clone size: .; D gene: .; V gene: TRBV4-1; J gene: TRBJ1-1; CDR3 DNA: TGCGCCAGCAGCCCCTGGGGGGGGAATGTGGGGCATGAAGCTTTCTTT; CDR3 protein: CASSPWGGNVGHEAFF
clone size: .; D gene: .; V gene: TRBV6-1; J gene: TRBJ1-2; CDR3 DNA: TGTGCCAGCAGTGAGGTCAGGAACTATGGCTACACCTTC; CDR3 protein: CASSEVRNYGYTF
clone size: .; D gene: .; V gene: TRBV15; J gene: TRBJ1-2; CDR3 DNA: TGTGCCACCAGCAGAGAAGACCTGTACAGCTATGGCTACACCTTC; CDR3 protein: CATSREDLYSYGYTF
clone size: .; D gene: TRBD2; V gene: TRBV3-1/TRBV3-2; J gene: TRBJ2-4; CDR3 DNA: TGTGCCAGCAGCCAACGGCGGGAGGAGGGGAACATTCAGTACTTC; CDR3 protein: CASSQRREEGNIQYF
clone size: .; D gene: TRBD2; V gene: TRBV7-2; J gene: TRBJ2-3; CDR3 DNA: TGTGCCAGCAGCTTAGTACATCTAGCGGGGAGTACGGAGACTACGCAGTATTTT; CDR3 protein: CASSLVHLAGSTETTQYF